Below, one TCR beta chain is given with its context. This sample is part of a study of blood T cell repertoires in COVID-19. Study details: T cells, B-cell-depleted T cells, or PBMCs provided the cDNA or gDNA that served as material.

Measured with immunoSEQ multiplex PCR; TCRdb has only the in-frame clones, and not every one. The profile shows over 350,000 clones, roughly 90% of them singletons. This TCR came from a woman in her thirties with active or convalescent COVID-19. Material for sequencing was peripheral blood.

Written as DNA, the CDR3 is TGTGCCATCAGTGAGGGACTCTCGGTCAATCAGCCCCAGCATTTT. This sequence encodes CAISEGLSVNQPQHF. The rearrangement joins TRBV10-3 to TRBJ1-5; D call uncertain. CDR3 length: 15 residues. V was clipped by 2 bases and J by 3 bases, with 11 bases between them. The germline V gene has CDR1 ENHRY and CDR2 SYGVKD.